A single sample is the source of the 18 T cell receptor beta chains below, sequenced in a study of cytomegalovirus exposure and HLA in healthy donors. Measured with immunoSEQ multiplex PCR; TCRdb has only the in-frame clones, and not every one. Of approximately 300,000 clones in the sample, 80% to 90% were seen once. The sequencing input was PBMCs. The receptors were sampled from a young woman in good health and CMV-seronegative.

This chain links TRBV29-1 with TRBJ1-1, with 7 bases matching TRBD1. Germline V lookup: CDR1 SQVTM, CDR2 ANQGSEA. The CDR3 loop spans 14 amino acids. V was pared by 6 bases and J by 1 base, with 8 bases of the junction left unmatched. CDR3 amino acids: CSVSRQGRNTEAFF. In DNA form, the CDR3 reads TGCAGCGTCTCCAGACAGGGTAGGAACACTGAAGCTTTCTTT.

The rearrangement uses TRBV28 and TRBJ2-7; TRBD2 matches 7 bases. V was pared by 6 bases and J by 0 bases, with 8 bases of the junction left unmatched. This CDR3 region has 15 residues. Looked up from germline, CDR1 is MDHEN and CDR2 is SYDVKM. In nucleotides, the CDR3 is TGTGCCAGCAGCACATCTAGCGGTAGCTCCTACGAGCAGTACTTC. Its translation is CASSTSSGSSYEQYF.

This clone has only one observation. V gene TRBV7-3 combines with J gene TRBJ2-5, with 10 bases matching TRBD2. CDR1 and CDR2 from the germline V gene are SGHTA and FQGTGA. CDR3 length: 15 amino acids. V lost 5 bases to trimming and J lost 2 bases; unmatched junction nucleotides: 5. CDR3 in DNA: TGTGCCAGCAGCCTCGGGACTAGCGTTCAAGAGACCCAGTACTTC. This translates into CASSLGTSVQETQYF.

The V gene is TRBV13, the J gene TRBJ2-1, with 10 bases matching TRBD2. CDR3 size: 17 residues. Germline V gene lookup returns CDR1 PRHDT and CDR2 FYEKMQ (reference sequence). V shed 4 bases and J 2 bases; nucleotides not matched to a gene: 8. The CDR3 sequence is CASSSTTSGPPYNEQFF. The CDR3 coding sequence is TGTGCCAGCAGCTCCACGACTAGCGGGCCCCCCTACAATGAGCAGTTCTTC.

V is TRBV4-3 and J is TRBJ2-2; 9 nucleotides align to TRBD1. V was pared by 0 bases and J by 3 bases, with 8 bases of the junction left unmatched. CDR3 length: 18 residues. Per the germline V gene, CDR1 is LGHNA and CDR2 is YSLEER. The CDR3 DNA is TGCGCCAGCAGCCAAGATTTAGTGAGGACAGGGGACACCGGGGAGCTGTTTTTT. It translates to CASSQDLVRTGDTGELFF.

The chain has TRBV28 and TRBJ2-7; TRBD1 matches at 7 bases. The CDR3 covers 13 residues. Germline trimming cut 11 bases from V and 3 bases from J; bases unmatched to any gene: 10. Germline CDR1 and CDR2: MDHEN and SYDVKM. The CDR3 is CASGGQGVYEQYF. The CDR3 DNA reads TGTGCCTCGGGTGGGCAGGGGGTCTACGAGCAGTACTTC.

CDR3 DNA: TGTGCCATCAGTGACCCGACTAGCGGTAGCACAGATACGCAGTATTTT. Its translation is CAISDPTSGSTDTQYF. The genes are TRBV10-3 and TRBJ2-3; 9 positions agree with TRBD2. CDR1 is ENHRY and CDR2 is SYGVKD in the germline V gene. The CDR3 runs to 16 residues. Trimming removed 3 bases from V and 0 bases from J; junction bases left unmatched: 4.

This clone was recorded a few times. CDR3 sequence: CASSPPGGAEQYF. The CDR3 coding sequence is TGTGCCAGCAGTCCCCCCGGGGGGGCCGAGCAGTACTTC. The chain has TRBV27 and TRBJ2-7; TRBD2 matches at 8 bases. This CDR3 comprises 13 residues. The germline CDR1 and CDR2 sequences are MNHEY and SMNVEV (reference sequence). The junction had 6 bases not matched to a gene; V was cut back by 5 bases and J by 6 bases.

This chain links TRBV13 with TRBJ2-6; 7 bases match TRBD1. With 5 bases clipped from V and 2 bases from J, the junction kept 12 bases outside the gene matches. The length of the CDR3 is 18 residues. Germline V gives CDR1 PRHDT, CDR2 FYEKMQ (reference sequence). The CDR3 coding sequence is TGTGCCAGCAGCGAACGGACAGGTCTTTACACTGGGGCCAACGTCCTGACTTTC. It yields the protein CASSERTGLYTGANVLTF.

The chain joins TRBV11-2 to TRBJ1-2; 10 bases align to TRBD1. This CDR3 spans 13 amino acids. After removal of 7 bases from V and 7 bases from J, the junction contained 6 bases not matched to a gene. From germline, CDR1 is SGHAT and CDR2 FQNNGV. The CDR3 here is CASTWTGGGGYTF. The CDR3 DNA reads as TGTGCCAGCACCTGGACAGGGGGGGGTGGCTACACCTTC. The full variable domain, in which reference TRBV11-2 and TRBJ1-2 provide the parts outside the CDR3, is EAGVAQSPRYKIIEKRQSVAFWCNPISGHATLYWYQQILGQGPKLLIQFQNNGVVDDSQLPKDRFSAERLKGVDSTLKIQPAKLEDSAVYLCASTWTGGGGYTFGSGTRLTVV.

The chain combines TRBV4-3 with TRBJ2-3; TRBD2 might be the D (5 bases). The germline gives CDR1 LGHNA, CDR2 YSLEER. The V end was cut by 0 bases, the J end by 0 bases, with 7 bases between. This CDR3 contains 15 residues. Written as DNA, the CDR3 is TGCGCCAGCAGCCAAGACGGGATCAGCACAGATACGCAGTATTTT. Protein product: CASSQDGISTDTQYF.

The CDR3 region is CASSLRGTGELFF. CDR3 sequence (DNA): TGTGCCAGCAGTTTAAGGGGAACCGGGGAGCTGTTTTTT. This sequence joins TRBV27 and TRBJ2-2, with a tentative D call TRBD1 (5 bases). The germline V gene encodes CDR1 MNHEY and CDR2 SMNVEV (reference sequence). Deletions cut 2 bases from V and 5 bases from J, with 6 bases between. This CDR3 contains 13 residues.

V usage is TRBV5-1 and J usage is TRBJ2-1; possibly TRBD1 for D (5 bases). The V and J ends lost 7 bases and 4 bases respectively, with 15 bases between them. The germline gives CDR1 SGHRS, CDR2 YFSETQ. The CDR3 has 14 amino acids. The CDR3 protein is CASSGSGQYNEQFF. The CDR3 bases are TGCGCCAGCTCCGGGTCAGGGCAGTACAATGAGCAGTTCTTC. The entire variable domain, with the rest obtained from reference TRBV5-1 and TRBJ2-1, is as follows: KAGVTQTPRYLIKTRGQQVTLSCSPISGHRSVSWYQQTPGQGLQFLFEYFSETQRNKGNFPGRFSGRQFSNSRSEMNVSTLELGDSALYLCASSGSGQYNEQFFGPGTRLTVL.

The gene calls are TRBV29-1 and TRBJ2-3, with 7 positions matching TRBD1. CDR1 SQVTM and CDR2 ANQGSEA come from the germline V gene. Unmatched junction bases numbered 2, after V lost 6 bases and J lost 5 bases. CDR3 length equals 11 residues. The CDR3 DNA reads TGCAGCGTACAGGGGTTAGATACGCAGTATTTT. Its protein product is CSVQGLDTQYF.

The genes are TRBV29-1 and TRBJ2-7, with 11 nucleotides matching TRBD1. Germline V gene lookup returns CDR1 SQVTM and CDR2 ANQGSEA. V lost 7 bases and J lost 5; bases outside the gene matches: 13. The length of the CDR3 is 15 residues. The CDR3 bases are TGCAGCGCCCTGCCCGGGACAGGGGGATGGGACGAGCAGTACTTC. Translated, it gives CSALPGTGGWDEQYF.

J is TRBJ2-4 and V is TRBV28; TRBD1 matches at 7 bases. V trimming: 4 bases; J trimming: 1 base; junction bases outside the gene matches: 1. Germline V CDR1 and CDR2: MDHEN, SYDVKM. The CDR3 spans 14 residues. The CDR3 here is CASSSGQAKNIQYF. Written as DNA, the CDR3 is TGTGCCAGCAGTTCGGGACAGGCCAAAAACATTCAGTACTTC.

V is TRBV15 and J is TRBJ2-1; 9 bases fit TRBD2. Germline CDR1 is LNHNV and CDR2 is YYDKDF (reference sequence). V was clipped by 3 bases and J by 3 bases; unmatched bases: 6. The CDR3 length is 16 residues. This chain's CDR3 is CATSSRLAAYYNEQFF. DNA of the CDR3: TGTGCCACCAGCAGCCGACTAGCGGCCTACTACAATGAGCAGTTCTTC.

The gene calls are TRBV27 and TRBJ2-5, with 9 bases that match TRBD1. J lost 5 bases, V lost 7 bases, and 11 bases had no gene match. The CDR3 is 15 amino acids. From germline, CDR1 is MNHEY and CDR2 SMNVEV (reference sequence). CDR3 in DNA: TGTGCCAGCACCTCTCAGGGACAGGGAGGCGAGACCCAGTACTTC. The encoded protein is CASTSQGQGGETQYF.